The 19 T cell receptor beta chains below were found in one sample sequenced in a study of breast tumors, draining lymph nodes, adjacent tissues. TCRdb independently ran MiXCR on the multiplex PCR reads; one entry per CDR3 protein. The sample lists approximately 45,000 distinct CDR3 sequences, roughly 23% occurring once. The sequencing sample was made of breast tumor tissue. These TCRs come from a female donor with breast cancer. Some clones in this sample may be carry-over from other donors' samples.

At least ten counts were recorded for this clonotype. This sequence joins TRBV6-1 and TRBJ1-5; perhaps TRBD1 as D (5 bases). Per germline, CDR1 MNHNS and CDR2 SASEGT. The length of the CDR3 is 15 residues. Trimming took 1 base from V and 7 from J, leaving 14 bases between them. Written as DNA, the CDR3 is TGTGCCAGCAGTGAAGGGCCCCAGGAGGGGCAGCCCCAGCATTTT. Encoded protein: CASSEGPQEGQPQHF.

This clonotype was observed many times. This rearrangement joins TRBV7-9 to TRBJ1-2; D is perhaps TRBD1 (6 bases). CDR1 SEHNR and CDR2 FQNEAQ come from the germline V gene (reference sequence). This CDR3 contains 16 residues. V was pared by 0 bases and J by 6 bases, with 17 bases between. CDR3 sequence (DNA): TGTGCCAGCAGCTTAGCGGCGGGGGGCCGGGTTCATGGCTACACCTTC. Encoded protein: CASSLAAGGRVHGYTF.

In this sample, this clonotype turned up many times. J is TRBJ1-5 and V is TRBV12-3 or TRBV12-4, with a tentative D call TRBD1 (6 bases). The CDR3 is 12 residues long. The V and J ends lost 5 bases and 6 bases respectively, with 8 bases between them. The CDR3 here is CASSAQGQPQHF. The DNA of the CDR3 is TGTGCCAGCAGTGCACAGGGTCAGCCCCAGCATTTT.

As regards this clonotype: The conserved closing phenylalanine or tryptophan is absent in this CDR3, likely reflecting a read error. V is TRBV18 and J is TRBJ2-1; tentative D call: TRBD2 (5 bases). This CDR3 has 17 residues. Germline V gives CDR1 KGHSH, CDR2 LQKENI. CDR3 sequence (DNA): TGTGCCAGCTCACCTAGCCGCGCGCGCAGGACCGGGAATGCGCAGTTCCTC. Translating it yields CASSPSRARRTGNAQFL.

This clonotype turned up a few times. This chain links TRBV7-8 with TRBJ1-2, with TRBD1 matching 9 bases. CDR1 and CDR2 (germline): SGHVS, FQNEAQ. V dropped 1 base and J dropped 7; count of bases not matched to a gene: 13. The CDR3 covers 17 residues. CDR3 region: CASSLGSTGTGSSGYTF. The CDR3 DNA sequence: TGTGCCAGCAGCTTAGGATCTACCGGGACAGGGTCAAGTGGCTACACCTTC.

This clonotype came up many times. The CDR3 DNA reads as TGCGCCAGCAGTTCCGGGGGGCCCTACGAGCAGTACTTC. This gives the protein CASSSGGPYEQYF. The rearrangement joins TRBV10-2 to TRBJ2-7; the D gene is possibly TRBD2 (7 bases). The CDR3 extends over 13 amino acids. Germline V CDR1 and CDR2: WSHSY, SAAADI. V shed 5 bases and J shed 2 bases, with 10 bases lying between them.

By proportion, this clonotype is large. This chain uses TRBV7-2 with TRBJ1-2, with D hard to call. This CDR3 region has 12 residues. Trimming took off 2 bases at V and 7 bases at J, with 8 bases between the two ends. Per germline, CDR1 SGHTA and CDR2 FQGNSA. The CDR3 coding sequence is TGTGCCAGCAGCTTATTAACACGTGGCTACACCTTC. Its translation: CASSLLTRGYTF.

At least ten counts were recorded for this clonotype. J is TRBJ2-1 and V is TRBV4-2, with D perhaps TRBD1 or TRBD2 (5 bases each). Germline V gene lookup returns CDR1 LGHNA and CDR2 YNFKEQ. The CDR3 loop spans 14 amino acids. V lost 1 base, J lost 7 bases, and 11 bases lay in between. The CDR3 region has the DNA TGTGCCAGCAGCCAAGTCAGGGACCCTAATGAGCAGTTCTTC. Amino acids: CASSQVRDPNEQFF.

This clonotype was counted many times. The V and J genes are TRBV4-1 and TRBJ1-2; D uncertain. Germline loops: CDR1 MGHRA, CDR2 YSYEKL. The ends were cut back, 0 bases at V and 3 bases at J, with 11 bases in the middle. This CDR3 contains 15 residues. CDR3 loop: CASSQDIGQHYGYTF. The CDR3 DNA reads TGCGCCAGCAGCCAAGATATAGGGCAGCACTATGGCTACACCTTC.

This clonotype occurred many times. The chain combines TRBV2 with TRBJ2-3; the match to TRBD2 covers 14 bases. This CDR3 is built from 18 residues. Germline values: CDR1 SNHLY, CDR2 FYNNEI. Losses at the gene ends were 2 bases for V and 2 bases for J; bases not matched to a gene: 6. The CDR3 nucleotides are TGTGCCAGCAGTGAATGGGGGGGACTAGCGGGAGTCACAGATACGCAGTATTTT. Translated, it gives CASSEWGGLAGVTDTQYF.

This clonotype was found many times. The rearrangement links TRBV3-1 to TRBJ2-2, with TRBD1 matching over 8 bases. This CDR3 is built from 15 residues. Germline V gene data show CDR1 as LGHDT and CDR2 as YNNKEL (reference sequence). V lost 4 bases to trimming and J lost 9 bases; unmatched junction nucleotides: 10. CDR3 region: CASSLGQGAGRELFF. The CDR3 DNA reads as TGTGCCAGCAGCCTTGGGCAGGGGGCAGGCAGGGAGCTGTTTTTT. Using reference TRBV3-1 and TRBJ2-2 for the parts outside the CDR3, the full variable domain is DTAVSQTPKYLVTQMGNDKSIKCEQNLGHDTMYWYKQDSKKFLKIMFSYNNKELIINETVPNRFSPKSPDKAHLNLHINSLELGDSAVYFCASSLGQGAGRELFFGEGSRLTVL.

This clonotype was counted many times. The chain uses TRBV5-6 and TRBJ2-7; 8 bases line up with TRBD1. After removal of 4 bases from V and 0 bases from J, the junction contained 12 bases not matched to a gene. Per the germline V gene, CDR1 is SGHDT and CDR2 is YYEEEE. CDR3 length: 17 residues. CDR3 nucleotide sequence: TGTGCCAGCAGCCAAACCAAAGGGACAGGACGCTCCTACGAGCAGTACTTC. It is translated as CASSQTKGTGRSYEQYF.

This clonotype was recorded a few times. This may stem from a read error, because a much larger clone lies one nucleotide away. V gene TRBV29-1 combines with J gene TRBJ1-2; D not resolved. The CDR3 contains 14 residues. CDR1 is SQVTM and CDR2 is ANQGSEA in the germline V gene. CDR3 sequence: CSVAPGVSNCGYTF. The CDR3 DNA sequence: TGCAGCGTAGCCCCAGGAGTATCCAACTGTGGCTACACCTTC.

The chain uses TRBV6-1 and TRBJ1-2; 10 positions agree with TRBD1. This CDR3 spans 15 amino acids. Germline assignment: CDR1 MNHNS and CDR2 SASEGT. V trimming: 2 bases; J trimming: 4 bases; junction bases outside the gene matches: 4. CDR3 region: CASSEKDRGAYGYTF. CDR3 nucleotide sequence: TGTGCCAGCAGTGAAAAGGACAGGGGGGCCTATGGCTACACCTTC.

At least ten counts were recorded for this clonotype. This sequence joins TRBV13 and TRBJ2-7; 12 bases align to TRBD2. Germline assignment: CDR1 PRHDT and CDR2 FYEKMQ (reference sequence). V was pared by 6 bases and J by 4 bases, with 13 bases of the junction left unmatched. The CDR3 runs 17 residues. The CDR3 sequence is CASSPPPLAGGPYEQYF. CDR3 DNA: TGTGCCAGCAGTCCACCACCCCTAGCGGGGGGGCCGTACGAGCAGTACTTC.

In its sample, this clonotype was seen many times. The chain joins TRBV7-2 to TRBJ2-3; TRBD1 aligns across 9 bases. Trimming took 8 bases from V and 3 from J; bases not matched to a gene: 9. The germline V gene has CDR1 SGHTA and CDR2 FQGNSA. CDR3 size: 15 residues. The CDR3 DNA follows: TGTGCCAGCGTACCGGGACAGGGAACTACAGATACGCAGTATTTT. It translates to CASVPGQGTTDTQYF.

This clonotype showed up many times. CDR3 protein: CASSLVGTGEEQYF. CDR3 nucleotide sequence: TGTGCCAGCAGCTTAGTAGGGACAGGGGAAGAGCAGTACTTC. The V and J genes are TRBV7-9 and TRBJ2-7, with 10 bases fitting TRBD1. CDR1 SEHNR and CDR2 FQNEAQ come from the germline V gene (reference sequence). This CDR3 region has 14 residues. The J segment lost 7 bases and the V segment lost 1 base, leaving 4 bases of the junction unmatched.

The chain has TRBV24-1 and TRBJ2-3; D remains unclear. The CDR3 covers 14 residues. Per the germline V gene, CDR1 is KGHDR and CDR2 is SFDVKD. Trimming removed 3 bases at V and 4 bases at J, with 10 bases between. Written as DNA, the CDR3 is TGTGCCACCAGTGATCCAACCCCCCCAGATACGCAGTATTTT. The encoded protein is CATSDPTPPDTQYF.

This clonotype has at least ten counts. The chain joins TRBV29-1 to TRBJ2-1, with 11 bases that match TRBD2. The germline gives CDR1 SQVTM, CDR2 ANQGSEA. The CDR3 loop spans 14 amino acids. V was clipped by 6 bases and J by 6 bases; unmatched bases: 7. CDR3 residues: CSVSIAGGLNEQFF. The CDR3 coding sequence is TGCAGCGTGTCTATAGCGGGGGGGCTCAATGAGCAGTTCTTC.